These T cell receptor beta chains were read from a single sample in a study of blood T cell repertoires in COVID-19. Assay used: immunoSEQ multiplex PCR; TCRdb lists only in-frame clones, some missing. Of some 300,000 clones in the sample, over 75% are singletons; the top ten hold approximately 1%. Sequenced sample: PBMCs or T cells enriched from blood (not recorded which). The receptors come from a woman aged 25-40 years who had recovered from COVID-19. Both conserved end residues are part of each CDR3. D genes are given only for firm matches. The size entry is marked missing in some rows and otherwise reads once, few, many or a size class.

clone_size	d_call	v_call	j_call	cdr3_aa	cdr3_nt
once	.	TRBV9	TRBJ1-3	CASSGRGSGNTIYF	TGTGCCAGCAGCGGCAGGGGATCAGGAAACACCATATATTTT
.	TRBD1	TRBV5-1	TRBJ2-7	CASSLGQNYEQYF	TGCGCCAGCAGCCTGGGACAGAACTACGAGCAGTACTTC
once	TRBD1	TRBV5-5	TRBJ1-4	CASSTTGTVNEKLFF	TGTGCCAGCAGTACTACTGGGACAGTTAATGAAAAACTGTTTTTT
.	.	TRBV7-6	TRBJ1-4	CASSLAPQAGEKLFF	TGTGCCAGCAGCTTAGCTCCCCAGGCAGGGGAAAAACTGTTTTTT
.	.	TRBV14	TRBJ1-2	CASSPGQNLYGYTF	TGTGCCAGCAGCCCCGGACAGAATCTCTATGGCTACACCTTC
few	.	TRBV27	TRBJ1-2	CASSQDRRRGYTF	TGTGCCAGCAGTCAGGACAGACGACGGGGCTACACCTTC
once	.	TRBV2	TRBJ1-1	CASFASGWAEAFF	TGTGCCAGCTTTGCCTCGGGGTGGGCCGAAGCTTTCTTT
once	TRBD1	TRBV28	TRBJ1-2	CASSLIRDRVAYGYTF	TGTGCCAGCAGCCTGATCCGAGACAGGGTGGCTTATGGCTACACCTTC
.	.	TRBV10-3	TRBJ1-1	CAISELRERGTEAFF	TGTGCCATCAGTGAGTTGCGGGAGCGAGGCACTGAAGCTTTCTTT
.	.	TRBV27	TRBJ1-1	CASSRVPGYTEAFF	TGTGCCAGCAGTCGTGTCCCGGGGTACACTGAAGCTTTCTTT
.	TRBD1	TRBV30	TRBJ1-5	CAWSVQEDRGLGGNQPQHF	TGTGCCTGGAGTGTACAGGAGGACAGGGGGCTTGGGGGCAATCAGCCCCAGCATTTT
few	.	TRBV28	TRBJ1-1	CASSFWGGRESTEAFF	TGTGCCAGCAGTTTTTGGGGAGGGAGAGAAAGCACTGAAGCTTTCTTT
once	TRBD1	TRBV7-3	TRBJ1-1	CASSATGRNTEAFF	TGTGCCAGCAGCGCGACAGGGAGGAACACTGAAGCTTTCTTT
.	.	TRBV6-5	TRBJ1-2	CASRTLGQFGGYTF	TGTGCCAGCAGAACCCTTGGACAGTTCGGTGGCTACACCTTC
.	.	TRBV7-9	TRBJ2-7	CASSYSADRIKAYEQYF	TGTGCCAGCAGCTACAGCGCAGACAGGATTAAGGCCTACGAGCAGTACTTC
.	.	TRBV6-1	TRBJ2-7	CASSDLLLYRHGAREQYF	TGTGCCAGCAGTGACCTATTGCTTTATCGGCATGGGGCTCGCGAGCAGTACTTC
once	.	TRBV27	TRBJ1-2	CASSSPGVLSTRGYTF	TGTGCCAGCAGCTCACCAGGGGTGCTCTCAACTCGTGGCTACACCTTC
.	.	TRBV7-8	TRBJ1-4	CASSLARSLATTNEKLFF	TGTGCCAGCAGCTTAGCCCGTTCCCTTGCTACAACTAATGAAAAACTGTTTTTT
.	TRBD2	TRBV5-4	TRBJ2-1	CASSHGSGSLVNVFF	TGTGCCAGCAGCCATGGAAGCGGGAGTTTAGTAAATGTGTTCTTC
.	.	TRBV28	TRBJ1-5	CASSVRSHQPQHF	TGTGCCAGCAGTGTGAGATCCCATCAGCCCCAGCATTTT
once	.	TRBV2	TRBJ1-4	CASSRGLTNEKLFF	TGTGCCAGCAGTAGGGGGTTAACTAATGAAAAACTGTTTTTT
.	.	TRBV28	TRBJ2-1	CASLFPPNEQFF	TGTGCCAGCCTCTTTCCCCCTAACGAGCAGTTCTTC
.	.	TRBV28	TRBJ2-7	CASSLSQSVRGQYF	TGTGCCAGCAGTTTATCGCAGTCAGTACGAGGCCAGTACTTC
.	TRBD1	TRBV19	TRBJ1-2	CASSYRGGQLSGYTF	TGTGCCAGTAGCTACAGGGGCGGACAACTATCGGGCTACACCTTC
.	.	TRBV5-4	TRBJ2-7	CASQSDSSPNYEQYF	TGTGCCAGCCAGAGCGACAGTTCGCCAAACTACGAGCAGTACTTC
.	.	TRBV7-8	TRBJ1-2	CASSLDRSGYTF	TGTGCCAGCAGCTTAGATCGGAGTGGCTACACCTTC